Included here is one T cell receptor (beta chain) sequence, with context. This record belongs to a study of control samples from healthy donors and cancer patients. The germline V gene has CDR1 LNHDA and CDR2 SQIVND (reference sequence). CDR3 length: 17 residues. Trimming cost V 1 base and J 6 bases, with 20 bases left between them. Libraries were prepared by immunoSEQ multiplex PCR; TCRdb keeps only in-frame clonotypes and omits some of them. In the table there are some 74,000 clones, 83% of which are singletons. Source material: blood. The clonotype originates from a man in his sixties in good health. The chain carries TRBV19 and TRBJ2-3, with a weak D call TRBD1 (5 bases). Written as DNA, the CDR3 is TGTGCCAGTAGTATAGTGTACGGCAGGGTGGCGTTCGATACGCAGTATTTT. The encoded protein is CASSIVYGRVAFDTQYF.